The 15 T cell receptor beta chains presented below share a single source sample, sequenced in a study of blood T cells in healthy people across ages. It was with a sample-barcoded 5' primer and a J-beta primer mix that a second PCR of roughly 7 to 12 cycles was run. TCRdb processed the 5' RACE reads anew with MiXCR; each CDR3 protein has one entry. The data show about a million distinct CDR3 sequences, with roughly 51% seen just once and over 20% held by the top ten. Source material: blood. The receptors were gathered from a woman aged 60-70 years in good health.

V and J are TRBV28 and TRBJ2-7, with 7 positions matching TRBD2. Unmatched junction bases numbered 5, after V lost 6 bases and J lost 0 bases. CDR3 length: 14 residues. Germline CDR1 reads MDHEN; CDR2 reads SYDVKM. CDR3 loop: CASRRTSFSYEQYF. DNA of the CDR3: TGTGCCAGCAGGAGGACTAGTTTCTCCTACGAGCAGTACTTC.

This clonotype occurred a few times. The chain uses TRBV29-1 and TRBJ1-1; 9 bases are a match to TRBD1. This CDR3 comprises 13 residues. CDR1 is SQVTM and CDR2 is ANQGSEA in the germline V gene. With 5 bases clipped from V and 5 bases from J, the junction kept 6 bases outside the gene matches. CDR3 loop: CSVTTGGLTEAFF. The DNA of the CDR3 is TGCAGCGTTACGACAGGGGGTTTGACTGAAGCTTTCTTT. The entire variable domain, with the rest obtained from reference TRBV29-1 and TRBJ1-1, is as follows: SAVISQKPSRDICQRGTSLTIQCQVDSQVTMMFWYRQQPGQSLTLIATANQGSEATYESGFVIDKFPISRPNLTFSTLTVSNMSPEDSSIYLCSVTTGGLTEAFFGQGTRLTVV.

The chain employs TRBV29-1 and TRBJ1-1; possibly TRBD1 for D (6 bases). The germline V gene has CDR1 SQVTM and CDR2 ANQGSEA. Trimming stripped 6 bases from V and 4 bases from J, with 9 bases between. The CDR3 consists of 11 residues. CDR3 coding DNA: TGCAGCGTCAGGGGTACCACTGAAGCTTTCTTT. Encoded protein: CSVRGTTEAFF. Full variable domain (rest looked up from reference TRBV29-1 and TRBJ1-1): SAVISQKPSRDICQRGTSLTIQCQVDSQVTMMFWYRQQPGQSLTLIATANQGSEATYESGFVIDKFPISRPNLTFSTLTVSNMSPEDSSIYLCSVRGTTEAFFGQGTRLTVV.

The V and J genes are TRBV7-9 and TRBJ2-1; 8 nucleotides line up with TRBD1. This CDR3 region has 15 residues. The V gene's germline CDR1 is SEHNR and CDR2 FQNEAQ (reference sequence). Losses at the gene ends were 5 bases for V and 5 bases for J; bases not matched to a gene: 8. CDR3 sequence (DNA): TGTGCCAGCAGCATAACGCAGGGGGCCCACAATGAGCAGTTCTTC. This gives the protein CASSITQGAHNEQFF.

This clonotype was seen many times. The CDR3 sequence: CASSKGETQYF. In DNA, the CDR3 is TGTGCCAGCAGCAAAGGGGAGACCCAGTACTTC. The rearrangement links TRBV6-4 to TRBJ2-5; D call uncertain. The CDR3 totals 11 residues. Germline V gives CDR1 MRHNA, CDR2 SNTAGT. Trimming cost V 6 bases and J 5 bases, with 7 bases left between them.

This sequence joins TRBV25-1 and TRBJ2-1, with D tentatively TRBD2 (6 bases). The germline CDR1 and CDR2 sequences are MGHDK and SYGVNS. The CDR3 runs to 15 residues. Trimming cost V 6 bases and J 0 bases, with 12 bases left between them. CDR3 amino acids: CASRGEGGSYNEQFF. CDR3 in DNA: TGTGCCAGCAGAGGTGAGGGAGGCTCCTACAATGAGCAGTTCTTC.

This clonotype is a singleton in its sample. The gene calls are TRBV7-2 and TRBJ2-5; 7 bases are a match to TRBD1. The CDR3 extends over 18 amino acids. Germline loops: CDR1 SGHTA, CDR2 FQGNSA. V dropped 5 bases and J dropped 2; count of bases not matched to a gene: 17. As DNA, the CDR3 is TGTGCCAGCAGCCCCAGGCCCGGGGCAGGGGGAGATCAAGAGACCCAGTACTTC. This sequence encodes CASSPRPGAGGDQETQYF.

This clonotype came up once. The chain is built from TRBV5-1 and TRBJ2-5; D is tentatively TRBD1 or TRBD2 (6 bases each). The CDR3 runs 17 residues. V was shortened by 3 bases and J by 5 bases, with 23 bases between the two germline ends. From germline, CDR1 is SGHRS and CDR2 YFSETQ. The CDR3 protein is CASSWGLRGTFQETQYF. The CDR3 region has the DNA TGCGCCAGCAGCTGGGGGCTTCGCGGGACTTTCCAGGAGACCCAGTACTTC.

Here the CDR3 reads CASSLRGAWSQSEKLFF. The CDR3 DNA sequence: TGTGCCAGCAGCCTAAGGGGGGCTTGGTCCCAGAGCGAAAAACTGTTTTTT. The chain carries TRBV11-2 and TRBJ1-4; tentative D call: TRBD1 (6 bases). The V gene lost 5 bases and the J gene lost 8 bases, with 24 bases spanning the gap. The germline V gene has CDR1 SGHAT and CDR2 FQNNGV. The CDR3 consists of 17 residues.

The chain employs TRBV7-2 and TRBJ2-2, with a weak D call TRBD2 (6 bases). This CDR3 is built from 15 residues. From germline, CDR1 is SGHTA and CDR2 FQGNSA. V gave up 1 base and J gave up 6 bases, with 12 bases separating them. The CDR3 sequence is CASSLGVGGPGELFF. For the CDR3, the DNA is TGTGCCAGCAGCTTAGGCGTGGGAGGCCCCGGGGAGCTGTTTTTT.

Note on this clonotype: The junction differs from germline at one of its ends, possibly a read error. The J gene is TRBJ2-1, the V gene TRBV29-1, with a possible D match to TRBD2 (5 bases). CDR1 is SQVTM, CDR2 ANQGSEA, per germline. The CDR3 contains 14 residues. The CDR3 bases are TGCAGCGTTGAGTTGGCGGGCCCCTACAATGAGCGGTTCTTC. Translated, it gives CSVELAGPYNERFF.

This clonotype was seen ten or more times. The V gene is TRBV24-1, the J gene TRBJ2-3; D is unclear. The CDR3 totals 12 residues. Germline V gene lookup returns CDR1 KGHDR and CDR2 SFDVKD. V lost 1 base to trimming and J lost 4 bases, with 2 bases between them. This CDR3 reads CATSDFADTQYF. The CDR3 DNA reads TGTGCCACCAGTGATTTCGCAGATACGCAGTATTTT.

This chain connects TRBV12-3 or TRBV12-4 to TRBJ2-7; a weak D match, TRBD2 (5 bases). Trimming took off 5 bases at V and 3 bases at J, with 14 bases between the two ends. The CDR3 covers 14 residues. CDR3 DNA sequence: TGTGCCAGCAGTCGCCCCGGAGCGGACTACGAGCAGTACTTC. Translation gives CASSRPGADYEQYF.

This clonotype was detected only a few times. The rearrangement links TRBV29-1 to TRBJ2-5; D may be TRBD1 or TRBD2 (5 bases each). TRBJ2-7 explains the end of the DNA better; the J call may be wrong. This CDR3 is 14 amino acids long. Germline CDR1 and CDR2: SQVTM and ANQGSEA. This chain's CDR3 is CSVGDLSRPYEQYF. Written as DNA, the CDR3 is TGCAGCGTTGGGGACCTGAGCCGACCTTACGAGCAGTACTTC.

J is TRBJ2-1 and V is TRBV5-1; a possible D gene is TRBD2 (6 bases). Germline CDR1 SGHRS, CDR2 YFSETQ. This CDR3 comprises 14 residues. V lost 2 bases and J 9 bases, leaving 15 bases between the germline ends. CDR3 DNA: TGCGCCAGCAGCTTAAAACGGGAGTACGGTGAGCAGTTCTTC. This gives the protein CASSLKREYGEQFF. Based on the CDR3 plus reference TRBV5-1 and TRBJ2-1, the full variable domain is KAGVTQTPRYLIKTRGQQVTLSCSPISGHRSVSWYQQTPGQGLQFLFEYFSETQRNKGNFPGRFSGRQFSNSRSEMNVSTLELGDSALYLCASSLKREYGEQFFGPGTRLTVL.